This TCR beta chain was found in a study of Ad26.COV2.S vaccination and SARS-CoV-2 variants. The CDR3 totals 17 residues. Germline CDR1 and CDR2: LNHDA and SQIVND (reference sequence). J was trimmed by 1 base and V by 1 base; bases with no gene match: 10. Treatment given: around 19 received Ad26.COV2.S at low or high dose, single or two shots; a few received placebo; per-sample allocation not given. The samples were gathered on day 63 after the first injection of vaccine or placebo. The table came from immunoSEQ multiplex PCR; TCRdb's copy has only in-frame clones and leaves some out. The table shows about 680,000 clones, with more than 80% occurring only once.

Sequenced material: peripheral blood, taken in a trial of Ad26.COV2.S vaccine versus placebo. The clonotype comes from a person aged 18-65 years who received the Ad26.COV2.S COVID-19 vaccine or a placebo. The genes are TRBV19 and TRBJ2-7; 7 bases are shared with TRBD1. CDR3: CASSIGFRQGASYEQYF. In DNA form, the CDR3 reads TGTGCCAGTAGTATAGGTTTTAGACAGGGCGCTTCCTACGAGCAGTACTTC.